Presented here are 24 T cell receptor beta chains from one specimen sequenced in a study of T-cell reconstitution after alpha-beta-depleted transplantation in children. A TCRbeta library incorporating unique molecular identifiers was prepared. Each CDR3 protein is one row after TCRdb ran MiXCR on the PCR reads. The table lists 200,000 or so distinct CDR3 sequences, around 5.9% of them singletons. The sample here was PBMCs, taken before TCRalphabeta/CD19-depleted stem cell transplant. These receptors all stem from a girl less than two years old with combined immunodeficiency, due to receive a stem cell transplant.

This clonotype was counted many times. This chain uses TRBV9 with TRBJ2-7; D not certain. This CDR3 spans 14 amino acids. The germline V gene encodes CDR1 SGDLS and CDR2 YYNGEE. Deletions cut 2 bases from V and 0 bases from J, with 9 bases between. In nucleotides, the CDR3 is TGTGCCAGCAGCGTTAGCCTGAGCTCCTACGAGCAGTACTTC. Translated: CASSVSLSSYEQYF.

This clonotype showed up many times. CDR3 amino acids: CASSGLSTDTQYF. CDR3 nucleotide sequence: TGTGCCAGCAGTGGTCTGAGCACAGATACGCAGTATTTT. This sequence joins TRBV27 and TRBJ2-3; no definite D call. Germline V gene lookup returns CDR1 MNHEY and CDR2 SMNVEV (reference sequence). V lost 5 bases and J lost 0, with 6 bases in between. The CDR3 sequence is 13 residues long.

Concerning this clonotype itself: Mismatch with germline at one junction end may stem from a read error. The rearrangement joins TRBV12-3 or TRBV12-4 to TRBJ2-1; 7 nucleotides match TRBD1. This CDR3 is 19 amino acids long. CDR3 protein: CTSSFLDRDPQWGAREQFF. CDR3 in DNA: TGTACCAGCAGTTTCTTAGACAGGGATCCTCAGTGGGGAGCGAGGGAGCAGTTCTTC.

At least ten counts were recorded for this clonotype. The chain employs TRBV5-1 and TRBJ1-1, with a tentative D call TRBD1 (5 bases). The CDR3 covers 13 residues. Germline V lookup: CDR1 SGHRS, CDR2 YFSETQ. V dropped 5 bases and J dropped 4 bases, with 12 bases sitting between them. Here the CDR3 DNA reads TGCGCCAGCAGGAGGGACGGCCCCACTGAAGCTTTCTTT. This codes for CASRRDGPTEAFF.

At least ten counts were recorded for this clonotype. The chain uses TRBV11-1 and TRBJ2-2; no clear D. CDR3 length: 12 residues. With 6 bases removed from V and 7 bases from J, the gap between germline ends came to 9 bases. Per germline, CDR1 SGHAT and CDR2 FQDESV (reference sequence). CDR3 coding DNA: TGTGCCAGCAGGTGGGCCGGCGGGGAGCTGTTTTTT. This codes for CASRWAGGELFF.

This clonotype has ten or more counts. The rearrangement joins TRBV15 to TRBJ2-2; D not resolved. The V and J ends lost 8 bases and 2 bases respectively, with 12 bases between them. The CDR3 covers 14 residues. Germline V gene data show CDR1 as LNHNV and CDR2 as YYDKDF (reference sequence). Here the CDR3 reads CATRRASNTGELFF. Here the CDR3 DNA reads TGTGCCACCCGACGGGCCTCTAACACCGGGGAGCTGTTTTTT.

This clonotype was seen many times. The chain couples TRBV7-8 to TRBJ2-2, with TRBD2 identical over 8 bases. In germline, CDR1 is SGHVS, CDR2 FQNEAQ. The CDR3 sequence is 19 residues long. The V and J ends lost 1 base and 5 bases, in that order; junction bases with no gene match: 15. CDR3 protein: CASSLVRLSGKRGTGELFF. The CDR3 DNA reads as TGTGCCAGCAGCTTAGTTCGTCTTAGCGGGAAGCGGGGAACCGGGGAGCTGTTTTTT.

The table lists this clonotype with many counts. The chain employs TRBV29-1 and TRBJ1-5; D may be TRBD1 (5 bases). V dropped 7 bases and J dropped 0 bases, with 25 bases sitting between them. The CDR3 runs to 18 residues. CDR1 is SQVTM and CDR2 is ANQGSEA in the germline V gene. The CDR3 nucleotides are TGCAGCGGCTTCTACCGGGACTCCCAAATGAATAGCAATCAGCCCCAGCATTTT. As protein: CSGFYRDSQMNSNQPQHF.

In its sample, this clonotype was seen many times. The chain is built from TRBV5-1 and TRBJ1-1; D call uncertain. This CDR3 is built from 13 residues. V was trimmed by 4 bases and J by 2 bases, leaving 9 bases between them. CDR1 and CDR2 from the germline V gene are SGHRS and YFSETQ. The CDR3 is CASSPGQNTEAFF. In nucleotides, the CDR3 is TGCGCCAGCAGCCCCGGTCAAAACACTGAAGCTTTCTTT.

Ten or more counts support this clonotype. No conserved phenylalanine or tryptophan ends this CDR3, so it is likely a read error. This chain joins TRBV5-6 and TRBJ2-7, with D tentatively TRBD1 (6 bases). V was shortened by 0 bases and J by 2 bases, with 9 bases between the two germline ends. CDR1 SGHDT and CDR2 YYEEEE come from the germline V gene. This CDR3 is built from 14 residues. In DNA, the CDR3 is TGTGCCAGCAGCTTGGGGACAGTAACCTACGAGCAGTACTCC. It specifies CASSLGTVTYEQYS.

This clonotype was seen ten or more times. The J gene is TRBJ2-7, the V gene TRBV12-3 or TRBV12-4, with a weak D call TRBD1 (6 bases). The V gene lost 5 bases and the J gene lost 3 bases, with 14 bases spanning the gap. The CDR3 extends over 14 amino acids. The CDR3 bases are TGTGCCAGCAGTAGAACAGGGACGGGCTACGAGCAGTACTTC. It specifies CASSRTGTGYEQYF.

This clonotype was recorded many times. The gene calls are TRBV15 and TRBJ2-4; possible D gene TRBD1, 6 bases. The CDR3 runs to 15 residues. Looked up from germline, CDR1 is LNHNV and CDR2 is YYDKDF (reference sequence). V was clipped by 4 bases and J by 4 bases, with 14 bases between them. The CDR3 protein is CATSTYRDGKNIQYF. For the CDR3, the DNA is TGTGCCACCAGCACCTACAGGGATGGGAAAAACATTCAGTACTTC.

Of note for this clonotype: Possible read error: a much larger clone is one base away. The rearrangement links TRBV2 to TRBJ2-3; the D is unclear. The CDR3 is made up of 11 amino acids. The germline gives CDR1 SNHLY, CDR2 FYNNEI. CDR3 amino acids: CASQASDTRYF. CDR3 nucleotide sequence: TGTGCCTCCCAAGCATCAGATACGCGGTATTTT.

This clonotype was observed many times. V usage is TRBV7-8 and J usage is TRBJ2-7; 9 bases map to TRBD1. The germline CDR1 and CDR2 sequences are SGHVS and FQNEAQ. V lost 1 base, J lost 7 bases, and 2 bases stayed unmatched. CDR3 length: 13 residues. The CDR3 region is CASSLDRGHEQYF. The DNA of the CDR3 is TGTGCCAGCAGCTTAGACAGGGGGCATGAGCAGTACTTC. Combining the CDR3 with reference TRBV7-8 and TRBJ2-7 gives the whole variable domain GAGVSQSPRYKVAKRGQDVALRCDPISGHVSLFWYQQALGQGPEFLTYFQNEAQLDKSGLPSDRFFAERPEGSVSTLKIQRTQQEDSAVYLCASSLDRGHEQYFGPGTRLTVT.

There are many counts of this clonotype. V and J are TRBV27 and TRBJ2-1; perhaps TRBD2 as D (6 bases). V lost 8 bases, J lost 3 bases, and 8 bases lay in between. The germline gives CDR1 MNHEY, CDR2 SMNVEV (reference sequence). This CDR3 has 12 residues. DNA of the CDR3: TGTGCCAGCCGGGACTTCTACAATGAGCAGTTCTTC. Protein: CASRDFYNEQFF.

This clonotype has just a few counts. The chain has TRBV14 and TRBJ2-1; 7 bases are a match to TRBD1. The junction had 5 bases not matched to a gene; V was cut back by 3 bases and J by 3 bases. The CDR3 has 15 amino acids. From germline, CDR1 is SGHDN and CDR2 FVKESK. The CDR3 sequence is CASSQWDRDYNEQFF. The CDR3 DNA follows: TGTGCCAGCAGCCAGTGGGACAGAGACTACAATGAGCAGTTCTTC. The variable domain in full, with the rest retrieved from reference TRBV14 and TRBJ2-1, is EAGVTQFPSHSVIEKGQTVTLRCDPISGHDNLYWYRRVMGKEIKFLLHFVKESKQDESGMPNNRFLAERTGGTYSTLKVQPAELEDSGVYFCASSQWDRDYNEQFFGPGTRLTVL.

This clonotype was counted at least ten times. The chain joins TRBV5-1 to TRBJ2-7; TRBD1 matches 7 bases. Trimming removed 6 bases from V and 4 bases from J; junction bases left unmatched: 7. The CDR3 totals 13 residues. Germline lookup yields CDR1 SGHRS and CDR2 YFSETQ. CDR3 sequence (DNA): TGCGCCAGCAAATCGGGGACAGAATACGAGCAGTACTTC. This encodes CASKSGTEYEQYF.

This clonotype was observed many times. An end of the junction does not agree with germline; a read error may underlie this. The gene calls are TRBV10-3 and TRBJ1-5; D is possibly TRBD1 (5 bases). CDR3 length equals 8 residues. Germline assignment: CDR1 ENHRY and CDR2 SYGVKD. In DNA, the CDR3 is TGCTACAAAGGGGCCCAGCATTTT. Protein sequence: CYKGAQHF.

The chain combines TRBV2 with TRBJ1-1; D not resolved. V dropped 4 bases and J dropped 5 bases, with 14 bases sitting between them. The CDR3 has 14 residues. CDR1 SNHLY and CDR2 FYNNEI come from the germline V gene. CDR3 DNA sequence: TGTGCCAGCAGTGTCCACGACTTTCGGACTGAAGCTTTCTTT. Translated: CASSVHDFRTEAFF. Full variable domain (remainder filled in from reference TRBV2 and TRBJ1-1): EPEVTQTPSHQVTQMGQEVILRCVPISNHLYFYWYRQILGQKVEFLVSFYNNEISEKSEIFDDQFSVERPDGSNFTLKIRSTKLEDSAMYFCASSVHDFRTEAFFGQGTRLTVV.

The rearrangement links TRBV27 to TRBJ2-3; weak D call: TRBD2 (6 bases). Trimming left V 1 base short and J 0 bases short, with 8 bases between. Germline values: CDR1 MNHEY, CDR2 SMNVEV (reference sequence). This CDR3 contains 15 residues. CDR3 region: CASSLFSGSTDTQYF. CDR3 DNA: TGTGCCAGCAGTTTATTTAGCGGTAGCACAGATACGCAGTATTTT.

This clonotype was counted ten times or more. V gene TRBV9 combines with J gene TRBJ1-2; D call uncertain. The CDR3 has 13 amino acids. V was clipped by 0 bases and J by 5 bases, with 8 bases between them. The germline V gene encodes CDR1 SGDLS and CDR2 YYNGEE. The CDR3 loop reads CASSVGDYYGYTF. The CDR3 DNA reads as TGTGCCAGCAGCGTAGGGGATTATTATGGCTACACCTTC.

This clonotype has at least ten counts. This rearrangement joins TRBV2 to TRBJ2-3; 15 bases agree with TRBD2. The CDR3 consists of 16 residues. V lost 10 bases to trimming and J lost 3 bases; unmatched junction nucleotides: 8. Germline-derived CDR1 and CDR2 are SNHLY and FYNNEI. The CDR3 nucleotides are TGTGCCACCCTGAAGGGACTAGCGGGAGGAACAGATACGCAGTATTTT. Translated, it gives CATLKGLAGGTDTQYF.

This clonotype has ten or more counts. V and J are TRBV6-1 and TRBJ1-1; D remains unclear. This CDR3 contains 14 residues. Germline CDR1 and CDR2: MNHNS and SASEGT. V gave up 1 base and J gave up 2 bases, with 8 bases separating them. This CDR3 reads CASSEGNPNTEAFF. CDR3 DNA: TGTGCCAGCAGTGAAGGAAATCCCAACACTGAAGCTTTCTTT.

This clonotype was seen many times. The rearrangement uses TRBV5-1 and TRBJ1-1; tentative D call: TRBD1 (6 bases). The CDR3 totals 13 residues. CDR1 is SGHRS, CDR2 YFSETQ, per germline. V lost 9 bases to trimming and J lost 0 bases, with 12 bases between them. CDR3 residues: CATRTGMNTEAFF. Here the CDR3 DNA reads TGCGCCACCAGAACAGGGATGAACACTGAAGCTTTCTTT. Drawing the rest from reference TRBV5-1 and TRBJ1-1, the complete variable domain is KAGVTQTPRYLIKTRGQQVTLSCSPISGHRSVSWYQQTPGQGLQFLFEYFSETQRNKGNFPGRFSGRQFSNSRSEMNVSTLELGDSALYLCATRTGMNTEAFFGQGTRLTVV.